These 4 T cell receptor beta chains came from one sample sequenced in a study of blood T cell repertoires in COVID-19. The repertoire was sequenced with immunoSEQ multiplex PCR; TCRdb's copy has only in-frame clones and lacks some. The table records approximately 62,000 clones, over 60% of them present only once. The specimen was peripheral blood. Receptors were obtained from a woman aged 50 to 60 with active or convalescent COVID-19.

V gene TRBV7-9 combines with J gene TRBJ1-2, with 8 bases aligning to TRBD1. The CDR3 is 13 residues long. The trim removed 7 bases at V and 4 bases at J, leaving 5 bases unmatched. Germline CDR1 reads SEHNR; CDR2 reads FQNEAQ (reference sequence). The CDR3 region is CASTRTGTYGYTF. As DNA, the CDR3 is TGTGCCAGCACCCGGACAGGGACCTATGGCTACACCTTC. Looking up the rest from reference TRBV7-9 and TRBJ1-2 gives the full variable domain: DTGVSQNPRHKITKRGQNVTFRCDPISEHNRLYWYRQTLGQGPEFLTYFQNEAQLEKSRLLSDRFSAERPKGSFSTLEIQRTEQGDSAMYLCASTRTGTYGYTFGSGTRLTVV.

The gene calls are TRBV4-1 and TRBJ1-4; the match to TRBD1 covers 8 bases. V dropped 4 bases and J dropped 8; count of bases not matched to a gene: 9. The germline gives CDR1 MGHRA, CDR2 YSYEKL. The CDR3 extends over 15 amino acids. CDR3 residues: CASSRVDREDEKLFF. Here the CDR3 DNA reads TGCGCCAGCAGCCGAGTGGACAGGGAAGACGAAAAACTGTTTTTT.

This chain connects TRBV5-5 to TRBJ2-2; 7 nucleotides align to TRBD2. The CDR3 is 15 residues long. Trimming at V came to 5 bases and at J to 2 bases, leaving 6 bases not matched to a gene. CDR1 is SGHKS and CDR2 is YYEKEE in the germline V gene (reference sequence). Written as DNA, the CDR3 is TGTGCCAGCAGTAAATGGGAGGGAAACACCGGGGAGCTGTTTTTT. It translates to CASSKWEGNTGELFF.

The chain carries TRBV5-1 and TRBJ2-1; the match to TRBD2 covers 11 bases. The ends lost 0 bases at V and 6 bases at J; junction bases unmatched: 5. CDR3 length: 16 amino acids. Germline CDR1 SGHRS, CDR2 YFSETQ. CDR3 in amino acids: CASSLVGSGRANEQFF. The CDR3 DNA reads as TGCGCCAGCAGCTTGGTGGGTAGCGGGAGGGCCAATGAGCAGTTCTTC.